The 2 T cell receptor beta chains below were found in one sample sequenced in a study of cytomegalovirus exposure and HLA in healthy donors listed by TCRdb under 2017. The method behind the library was the immunoSEQ multiplex PCR assay. A mixture of 60 forward primers for TCR Vbeta segments and 13 reverse primers for TCR Jbeta segments was used in the multiplex PCR. TCRdb holds this immuneACCESS table with in-frame rearrangements only. Some clones are missing; in checked studies, unresolved V genes explain under half, and the rest has no known cause. The sample has some 180,000 clones on record, roughly 70% of them singletons. Jointly, the top ten make up approximately 5.6% of the sample. Specimen: PBMCs. The receptors shown here come from a young woman in good health and CMV-seropositive.

The chain employs TRBV7-9 and TRBJ1-5, with 11 positions matching TRBD1. The V gene's germline CDR1 is SEHNR and CDR2 FQNEAQ (reference sequence). The CDR3 has 15 residues. The V segment lost 3 bases and the J segment 5 bases; nucleotides outside the gene matches: 3. As DNA, the CDR3 is TGTGCCAGCAGCTTGGGACAGGGGGTCTATCAGCCCCAGCATTTT. As protein: CASSLGQGVYQPQHF.

CDR3 bases: TGTGCCAGTAGTATTCTCCAGGAGGGCACTGAAGCTTTCTTT. Translation gives CASSILQEGTEAFF. This chain links TRBV19 with TRBJ1-1, with D unclear. The CDR3 loop spans 14 amino acids. V gave up 3 bases and J gave up 4 bases, with 12 bases separating them. From germline, CDR1 is LNHDA and CDR2 SQIVND (reference sequence).